The subject of this entry is one T cell receptor (beta chain). The CDR3 length is 15 residues. CDR1 and CDR2 (germline): SGHRS, YFSETQ. The V gene lost 1 base and the J gene lost 4 bases, with 11 bases spanning the gap. This sample is part of a study of cytomegalovirus exposure and HLA in healthy donors. Background on the study: There were 75 million to 95 million unique TCRs (from HLA-typed donors) in an early data release.

The primer mix had 60 Vbeta and 13 Jbeta primers. Clones were read by immunoSEQ multiplex PCR, and TCRdb kept only the in-frame ones, dropping some. The table lists some 120,000 clones, roughly 80% of them singletons. The receptor's source is a young man in good health and CMV-seropositive. The sample consisted of PBMCs. This chain connects TRBV5-1 to TRBJ2-2; D possibly corresponds to TRBD2 (6 bases). In nucleotides, the CDR3 is TGCGCCAGCAGCTTGTTTGATAGCGGCACCGGGGAGCTGTTTTTT. As protein: CASSLFDSGTGELFF. Filled out from reference TRBV5-1 and TRBJ2-2, the complete variable domain reads KAGVTQTPRYLIKTRGQQVTLSCSPISGHRSVSWYQQTPGQGLQFLFEYFSETQRNKGNFPGRFSGRQFSNSRSEMNVSTLELGDSALYLCASSLFDSGTGELFFGEGSRLTVL.